Each of the 24 T cell receptor beta chains below was sequenced from the same sample in a study of blood T cell repertoires in COVID-19 (dated by TCRdb to 2018 to 2020). Libraries came from the immunoSEQ multiplex PCR assay. The table was pulled from immuneACCESS by TCRdb, which kept in-frame rearrangements only. Such tables lose some clones; where checked, under half of the loss comes from unresolved V genes, and the rest has no known cause. The sample table lists some 260,000 clones, over 80% of them with a count of one. The top ten clones comprise 1.9% of the sample. Sequencing was carried out using PBMCs or T cells enriched from blood (not recorded which). The receptors come from a woman aged 18-30 years who had recovered from COVID-19.

This sequence joins TRBV18 and TRBJ1-1, with 9 bases identical to TRBD1. With V trimmed by 3 bases and J by 3 bases, 5 bases remained unmatched. The length of the CDR3 is 15 residues. CDR1 is KGHSH, CDR2 LQKENI, per germline. CDR3 residues: CASSPGTGRHTEAFF. CDR3 in DNA: TGTGCCAGCTCACCTGGGACAGGGAGACACACTGAAGCTTTCTTT.

This chain joins TRBV19 and TRBJ1-5; maybe TRBD1 (5 bases). Germline-derived CDR1 and CDR2 are LNHDA and SQIVND (reference sequence). With 2 bases removed from V and 0 bases from J, the gap between germline ends came to 17 bases. This CDR3 spans 18 amino acids. CDR3 coding DNA: TGTGCCAGTAGTATACGGGGGGGAGGAGGGAGTAGCAATCAGCCCCAGCATTTT. This gives the protein CASSIRGGGGSSNQPQHF.

V and J are TRBV27 and TRBJ2-5, with 7 bases matching TRBD2. There are 17 residues in the CDR3. V lost 5 bases and J lost 5; bases outside the gene matches: 17. The germline V gene has CDR1 MNHEY and CDR2 SMNVEV (reference sequence). CDR3 coding DNA: TGTGCCAGCAGTCGGCGGGAGACATCACTAGAAGTGGAGACCCAGTACTTC. Amino acid sequence: CASSRRETSLEVETQYF.

The chain couples TRBV28 to TRBJ2-7, with 9 positions matching TRBD1. V trimming: 6 bases; J trimming: 3 bases; junction bases outside the gene matches: 9. There are 15 residues in the CDR3. Germline V gene data show CDR1 as MDHEN and CDR2 as SYDVKM. The CDR3 loop is CASSKTGTGIYEQYF. For the CDR3, the DNA is TGTGCCAGCAGCAAAACCGGGACAGGGATCTACGAGCAGTACTTC.

This chain links TRBV7-9 with TRBJ2-5, with TRBD2 matching over 9 bases. The junction had 9 bases not matched to a gene; V was cut back by 2 bases and J by 5 bases. The CDR3 runs to 16 residues. Germline CDR1 reads SEHNR; CDR2 reads FQNEAQ (reference sequence). The CDR3 DNA follows: TGTGCCAGCAGCTTAAGGCGCGGGGGGGCCGGTGAGACCCAGTACTTC. Encoded protein: CASSLRRGGAGETQYF.

The chain couples TRBV3-1 (or the pseudogene TRBV3-2) to TRBJ1-2; D unresolved. V gave up 0 bases and J gave up 4 bases, with 9 bases separating them. CDR1 and CDR2 from the germline V gene are LGHDT and YNNKEL (reference sequence). The length of the CDR3 is 14 residues. The DNA of the CDR3 is TGTGCCAGCAGCCAAGATATGGTCAGCTATGGCTACACCTTC. Translation: CASSQDMVSYGYTF.

This chain uses TRBV10-3 with TRBJ2-3, with TRBD1 matching 8 bases. After removal of 7 bases from V and 0 bases from J, the junction contained 18 bases not matched to a gene. CDR3 length: 19 residues. Germline loops: CDR1 ENHRY, CDR2 SYGVKD. The CDR3 coding sequence is TGTGCCATCAAGGGGACAGGAAAAACCACCCCTACTAGCACAGATACGCAGTATTTT. Translated, it gives CAIKGTGKTTPTSTDTQYF.

V usage is TRBV7-9 and J usage is TRBJ2-3, with D unresolved. V lost 2 bases to trimming and J lost 0 bases, with 18 bases between them. Germline-derived CDR1 and CDR2 are SEHNR and FQNEAQ (reference sequence). The CDR3 is 18 residues long. CDR3 amino acids: CASSLNPVLSVSTDTQYF. The CDR3 DNA is TGTGCCAGCAGCTTAAACCCGGTTTTGAGCGTTAGCACAGATACGCAGTATTTT.

The rearrangement links TRBV10-3 to TRBJ1-6; 8 nucleotides line up with TRBD1. With V trimmed by 8 bases and J by 7 bases, 10 bases remained unmatched. Germline V gene data show CDR1 as ENHRY and CDR2 as SYGVKD. CDR3 length equals 15 residues. CDR3 DNA: TGTGCCATCGGTGGGACAGGTTCGCCGAATTCACCCCTCCACTTT. Translating gives CAIGGTGSPNSPLHF.

The chain combines TRBV7-8 with TRBJ1-3; a weak D match, TRBD1 (6 bases). V was clipped by 2 bases and J by 5 bases, with 16 bases between them. CDR3 size: 16 residues. Germline CDR1 is SGHVS and CDR2 is FQNEAQ. The CDR3 DNA sequence: TGTGCCAGCAGCTTAAGTAGGGGGAATGGCAGAAACACCATATATTTT. Its translation is CASSLSRGNGRNTIYF.

V and J are TRBV7-9 and TRBJ1-2; D might be TRBD1 (6 bases). Germline V gene data show CDR1 as SEHNR and CDR2 as FQNEAQ (reference sequence). Trimming took off 5 bases at V and 4 bases at J, with 14 bases between the two ends. This CDR3 region has 14 residues. CDR3: CASSPRGALYGYTF. DNA for the CDR3: TGTGCCAGCAGCCCCCGGGGGGCGCTCTATGGCTACACCTTC.

This rearrangement joins TRBV7-9 to TRBJ1-3; a possible D gene is TRBD1 (5 bases). Germline V lookup: CDR1 SEHNR, CDR2 FQNEAQ (reference sequence). This CDR3 spans 14 amino acids. V lost 5 bases and J lost 0, with 8 bases in between. The CDR3 nucleotides read TGTGCCAGCAGCCAGGGTCTCTCTGGAAACACCATATATTTT. The encoded protein is CASSQGLSGNTIYF.

This rearrangement joins TRBV2 to TRBJ2-1; D is possibly TRBD1 (5 bases). V shed 11 bases and J shed 6 bases, with 20 bases lying between them. The CDR3 is 14 amino acids. Germline loops: CDR1 SNHLY, CDR2 FYNNEI. The CDR3, as DNA: TGTGCCTTCCTGGGGCAGCCTTTGGGCAATGAGCAGTTCTTC. Residues: CAFLGQPLGNEQFF.

The CDR3 reads CASSSRPETGRHNEQFF. The DNA of the CDR3 is TGTGCCAGCAGTTCACGCCCAGAGACAGGGAGGCACAATGAGCAGTTCTTC. The V gene is TRBV7-2, the J gene TRBJ2-1, with D tentatively TRBD1 (7 bases). Trimming shortened V by 6 bases and J by 5 bases, and 23 bases separated the two germline ends. There are 17 residues in the CDR3. Germline CDR1 reads SGHTA; CDR2 reads FQGNSA.

This clone was detected a few times. At the DNA level, this CDR3 is encoded by other sequences in the same sample as well. This rearrangement joins TRBV5-1 to TRBJ2-7; a weak D match, TRBD1 (6 bases). The CDR3 totals 13 residues. Between the trimmed V and J ends, which lost 0 bases and 2 bases, there was a span of 6 bases. Germline-derived CDR1 and CDR2 are SGHRS and YFSETQ. In nucleotides, the CDR3 is TGCGCCAGCAGCTTGGACAGGGCCTACGAGCAGTACTTC. Residues: CASSLDRAYEQYF.

The CDR3, as DNA: TGTGCCAGCAGCGGGACATCTAGAGGCACCGGGGAGCTGTTTTTT. Its translation: CASSGTSRGTGELFF. This rearrangement joins TRBV9 to TRBJ2-2; a possible D gene is TRBD1 (5 bases). The CDR3 covers 15 residues. Trimming cost V 3 bases and J 4 bases, with 13 bases left between them. Germline CDR1 is SGDLS and CDR2 is YYNGEE.

As DNA, the CDR3 is TGCGCCAGCAGCTCGGGACAGAACACTGAAGCTTTCTTT. It specifies CASSSGQNTEAFF. The chain has TRBV5-1 and TRBJ1-1; tentative D call: TRBD1 (6 bases). Germline V gene lookup returns CDR1 SGHRS and CDR2 YFSETQ. With 3 bases removed from V and 1 base from J, the gap between germline ends came to 7 bases. This CDR3 is built from 13 residues.

The chain combines TRBV7-3 with TRBJ2-5; no clear D gene. Germline V gives CDR1 SGHTA, CDR2 FQGTGA. There are 13 residues in the CDR3. Trimming took off 4 bases at V and 5 bases at J, with 11 bases between the two ends. The CDR3 DNA reads as TGTGCCAGCAGCTCGGTAACTTTGGAGACCCAGTACTTC. It encodes CASSSVTLETQYF.

CDR3 region: CASIALPGHRLQPQHF. DNA for the CDR3: TGTGCCAGCATCGCCCTCCCCGGACACCGCCTGCAGCCCCAGCATTTT. This chain connects TRBV28 to TRBJ1-5; D may be TRBD1 (5 bases). The CDR3 runs 16 residues. Trimming pared 7 bases from V and 7 bases from J, leaving 23 bases between. The germline CDR1 and CDR2 sequences are MDHEN and SYDVKM.

In DNA, the CDR3 is TGTGCCAGCGGCAGGACGGAGGACACTGAAGCTTTCTTT. Protein product: CASGRTEDTEAFF. V gene TRBV6-5 combines with J gene TRBJ1-1; D call uncertain. Germline V gene lookup returns CDR1 MNHEY and CDR2 SVGAGI. The CDR3 has 13 amino acids. V dropped 8 bases and J dropped 3 bases, with 13 bases sitting between them.

The chain couples TRBV6-1 to TRBJ1-3; D unresolved. Germline CDR1 MNHNS, CDR2 SASEGT. The CDR3 spans 17 residues. V was cut by 2 bases and J by 0 bases, with 14 bases left in between. This CDR3 is CASSEYSPVSSGNTIYF. In DNA form, the CDR3 reads TGTGCCAGCAGTGAATACAGTCCCGTTAGCTCTGGAAACACCATATATTTT.

This sequence joins TRBV19 and TRBJ1-2, with D uncertain. The V end was cut by 5 bases, the J end by 1 base, with 14 bases between. CDR3 size: 15 residues. CDR1 and CDR2 from the germline V gene are LNHDA and SQIVND (reference sequence). The chain's CDR3 is CASSPDSTGNYGYTF. In DNA form, the CDR3 reads TGTGCCAGTAGTCCTGACTCGACTGGTAACTATGGCTACACCTTC.

The gene calls are TRBV7-9 and TRBJ1-6; 9 bases are a match to TRBD1. With V trimmed by 5 bases and J by 8 bases, 1 base remained unmatched. The CDR3 contains 13 residues. Germline V gene sequence: CDR1 SEHNR, CDR2 FQNEAQ (reference sequence). CDR3 sequence reads: CASSRDRDSPLHF. In DNA, the CDR3 is TGTGCCAGCAGCCGGGACAGGGATTCACCCCTCCACTTT.

The chain couples TRBV4-1 to TRBJ2-3; TRBD2 is a possible D gene (6 bases). The V gene's germline CDR1 is MGHRA and CDR2 YSYEKL. The CDR3 covers 16 residues. V was clipped by 1 base and J by 1 base, with 12 bases between them. CDR3 nucleotide sequence: TGCGCCAGCAGCCAAGTGACTAGTCCAGGCACAGATACGCAGTATTTT. It translates to CASSQVTSPGTDTQYF.